This TCR beta chain came from a study of beta chain features in type 1 diabetes. The CDR3 has 14 amino acids. Germline lookup yields CDR1 KGHSH and CDR2 LQKENI. With 1 base removed from V and 5 bases from J, the gap between germline ends came to 10 bases. Blood was drawn once from each donor into heparinised tubes. The draws averaged about 0.11 L. The study reverse transcribed the entire isolated RNA, so it sequenced expressed TCRB transcripts. Libraries were prepared by immunoSEQ multiplex PCR; TCRdb keeps only in-frame clonotypes and omits some of them. Of about 220,000 clones in the sample, roughly 10% are singletons; the top ten hold 1% to 1.5%. Only a few counts were recorded for this clone.

The rearrangement joins TRBV18 to TRBJ2-3; maybe TRBD2 (5 bases). This TCR was sampled from a man between 18 and 29 years old in good health. Sequencing used central memory CD4+ T cells from blood. Here the CDR3 DNA reads TGTGCCAGCTCACCACGCGGAGAGGGAGATACGCAGTATTTT. It translates to CASSPRGEGDTQYF.